This TCR beta chain was obtained from a study of Ad26.COV2.S vaccination and SARS-CoV-2 variants. As for the study in general: In the study, Ad26.COV2.S was injected intramuscularly once, or twice 56 days apart.

As to this clone: Antigen specificity is unknown.

Broader study findings: Spike-specific TCR breadth was greater after Ad26.COV2.S than placebo. TCR breadth and depth estimates may have understated total T cell responses.

Libraries were prepared by immunoSEQ multiplex PCR; TCRdb keeps only in-frame clonotypes and omits some of them. The repertoire has 430,000 or so clones, roughly 87% of them found once; the top ten carry about 2.7%. The treatment was: some 19 received Ad26.COV2.S at low or high dose, single or two shots; about 5 received placebo; per-sample allocation not given. Repertoires come from day 63 after the first vaccine or placebo injection. An adult aged 18-55 years in Boston served as the donor. The CDR3 covers 13 residues. Trimming cost V 5 bases and J 4 bases; bases outside gene matches: 4. In germline, CDR1 is SGHTA, CDR2 FQGNSA.

This rearrangement joins TRBV7-2 to TRBJ1-2; TRBD1 matches 7 bases. The sequence was obtained from a person between 18 and 59 years old who received the Ad26.COV2.S COVID-19 vaccine or a placebo. The sample was peripheral blood, taken in a trial of Ad26.COV2.S vaccine versus placebo. The CDR3: CASSPQGFYGYTF. The CDR3 nucleotides read TGTGCCAGCAGCCCACAGGGGTTCTATGGCTACACCTTC.